This TCR beta chain comes out of a study of graft-versus-host responses after intestinal transplantation. Study overall: Anti-thymocyte globulin induction, then tacrolimus and steroids for about 3 years, went to all recipients. Study-wide results and limits: Detection of GvH clones occurred in recipient marrow, and some had their first appearance in ileum or blood.

As to this clone: Antigen specificity is unknown.

This CDR3 is 11 amino acids long. Looked up from germline, CDR1 is LNHNV and CDR2 is YYDKDF (reference sequence). With 3 bases removed from V and 2 bases from J, the gap between germline ends came to 1 base. Processed graft tissue released its intraepithelial and lamina propria lymphocytes. Only in-frame clones appear in the TCRdb table, and some are missing; sequencing was by immunoSEQ multiplex PCR. This sample carries 60,000 to 75,000 clones, roughly 90% of them seen once, and the ten largest clones take under 2%. The genes are TRBV15 and TRBJ2-5; D uncertain. Sequencing was performed on ileum tissue, taken more than 350 days after transplant. The receptor was isolated from a human patient who received an intestinal transplant, so some T cells may come from the graft donor. The CDR3 DNA is TGTGCCACCAGCAGTCAAGAGACCCAGTACTTC. Encoded protein: CATSSQETQYF. Variable domain in full (rest from reference TRBV15 and TRBJ2-5): DAMVIQNPRYQVTQFGKPVTLSCSQTLNHNVMYWYQQKSSQAPKLLFHYYDKDFNNEADTPDNFQSRRPNTSFCFLDIRSPGLGDTAMYLCATSSQETQYFGPGTRLLVL.